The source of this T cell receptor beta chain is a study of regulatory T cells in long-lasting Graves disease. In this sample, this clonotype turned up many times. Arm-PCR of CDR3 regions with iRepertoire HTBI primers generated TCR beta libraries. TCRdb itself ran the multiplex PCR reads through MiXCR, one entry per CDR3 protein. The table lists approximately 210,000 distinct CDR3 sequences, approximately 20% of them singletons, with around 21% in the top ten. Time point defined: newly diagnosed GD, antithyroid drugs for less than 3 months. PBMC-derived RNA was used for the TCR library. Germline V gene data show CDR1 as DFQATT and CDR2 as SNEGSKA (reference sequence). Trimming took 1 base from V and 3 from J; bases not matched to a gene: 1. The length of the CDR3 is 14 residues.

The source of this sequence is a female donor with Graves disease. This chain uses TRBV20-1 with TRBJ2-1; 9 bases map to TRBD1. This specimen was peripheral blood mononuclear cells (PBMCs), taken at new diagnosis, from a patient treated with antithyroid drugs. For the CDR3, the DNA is TGCAGTGCTAGAGTGGACAGGGGCTACAATGAGCAGTTCTTC. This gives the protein CSARVDRGYNEQFF.